Shown below are 2 T cell receptor beta chains from a single sample sequenced in a study of blood T cells in healthy people across ages. Primed by a sample-barcoded 5' primer and a J-beta primer mix, a second PCR proceeded for roughly 7 to 11 cycles. One entry per CDR3 protein results from TCRdb running MiXCR on the 5' RACE reads. This table holds 1.5 million to 2 million distinct CDR3 sequences, approximately 28% found once. Sequenced material: blood. The receptors derive from a woman in her twenties or thirties in good health.

This clonotype was seen at least ten times. This rearrangement joins TRBV28 to TRBJ2-4; possibly TRBD1 for D (5 bases). Per the germline V gene, CDR1 is MDHEN and CDR2 is SYDVKM. CDR3 length equals 17 residues. V lost 1 base and J lost 10, with 23 bases in between. The DNA for the CDR3 is TGTGCCAGCAGTTTATCCCTCGGGCAGGGTGCGATCATTATTCAGTACTTC. It is translated as CASSLSLGQGAIIIQYF.

This clonotype was seen ten or more times. The rearrangement uses TRBV4-2 and TRBJ2-5; 12 nucleotides line up with TRBD1. The CDR3 spans 16 residues. The germline gives CDR1 LGHNA, CDR2 YNFKEQ. Losses at the gene ends were 5 bases for V and 4 bases for J; bases not matched to a gene: 8. In DNA, the CDR3 is TGTGCCAGCAGCTATGGGACAGGGGGCTCGGGAGAGACCCAGTACTTC. This translates into CASSYGTGGSGETQYF.